Presented here are 18 T cell receptor beta chains from one specimen sequenced in a study of OX40 agonist ivuxolimab in advanced cancers. Data came from immunoSEQ multiplex PCR; TCRdb stores just in-frame clones and leaves some out. The repertoire consists of some 16,000 clones, with approximately 80% occurring once and the leading ten covering 9.5% to 15%. The sequencing here drew on CD4+ or CD8+ T cells sorted from blood, taken in a trial of the OX40 agonist ivuxolimab. The source of these receptors is an adult with an advanced solid tumor such as melanoma, head and neck, liver or kidney cancer.

The V gene is TRBV11-3, the J gene TRBJ2-7; D not certain. The CDR3 length is 14 residues. CDR1 SGHNT and CDR2 YENEEA come from the germline V gene. Trimming pared 2 bases from V and 3 bases from J, leaving 11 bases between. DNA for the CDR3: TGTGCCAGCAGCTTAAGTGGTCCTATCTACGAGCAGTACTTC. It yields the protein CASSLSGPIYEQYF.

The chain couples TRBV6-6 to TRBJ2-7, with D possibly being TRBD1 or TRBD2 (6 bases each). The germline gives CDR1 MNHNY, CDR2 SVGAGI (reference sequence). V gave up 0 bases and J gave up 4 bases, with 10 bases separating them. The CDR3 has 14 residues. The CDR3, as DNA: TGTGCCAGCAGTTACTCGGGGGGCCCTTACGAGCAGTACTTC. This sequence encodes CASSYSGGPYEQYF.

This clone was detected only a few times. The gene calls are TRBV13 and TRBJ1-1; D unclear. The CDR3 is made up of 14 amino acids. Germline V gene sequence: CDR1 PRHDT, CDR2 FYEKMQ (reference sequence). Trimming shortened V by 1 base and J by 1 base, and 7 bases separated the two germline ends. CDR3 residues: CASSLDGENTEAFF. CDR3 bases: TGTGCCAGCAGCTTAGATGGGGAGAACACTGAAGCTTTCTTT.

This rearrangement joins TRBV6-5 to TRBJ2-2, with D perhaps matching TRBD1 (6 bases). Germline V gene lookup returns CDR1 MNHEY and CDR2 SVGAGI. CDR3 length equals 16 residues. The ends were cut back, 4 bases at V and 3 bases at J, with 15 bases in the middle. The CDR3 DNA reads TGTGCCAGCAGTTTTGAGGGACACCTAGACACCGGGGAGCTGTTTTTT. Its protein product is CASSFEGHLDTGELFF.

The chain combines TRBV29-1 with TRBJ2-7, with D possibly being TRBD2 (6 bases). This CDR3 is built from 15 residues. Trimming took 1 base from V and 4 from J, leaving 17 bases between them. The germline V gene encodes CDR1 SQVTM and CDR2 ANQGSEA. The CDR3 DNA reads TGCAGCGTTGAAGGTATTGGGGGGAGGTTTTACGAGCAGTACTTC. Protein sequence: CSVEGIGGRFYEQYF.

The chain is built from TRBV30 and TRBJ2-1, with D maybe TRBD1 (7 bases). Germline loops: CDR1 GTSNPN, CDR2 SVGIG (reference sequence). Trimming cost V 8 bases and J 3 bases, with 11 bases left between them. This CDR3 is 12 amino acids long. This CDR3 reads CALQGGYNEQFF. Written as DNA, the CDR3 is TGTGCCCTCCAGGGGGGCTACAATGAGCAGTTCTTC.

The V and J genes are TRBV9 and TRBJ2-7; the D gene is possibly TRBD1 (6 bases). V dropped 4 bases and J dropped 4 bases, with 15 bases sitting between them. The CDR3 covers 14 residues. CDR1 is SGDLS and CDR2 is YYNGEE in the germline V gene. For the CDR3, the DNA is TGTGCCAGCAGCACCGCAGGGGATGGGTACGAGCAGTACTTC. Translating gives CASSTAGDGYEQYF.

The chain uses TRBV19 and TRBJ1-5; D remains unclear. Germline CDR1 reads LNHDA; CDR2 reads SQIVND (reference sequence). V shed 5 bases and J shed 7 bases, with 15 bases lying between them. CDR3 length: 14 residues. CDR3 loop: CASSPLDFRQPQHF. DNA of the CDR3: TGTGCCAGTAGTCCGCTGGACTTTCGACAGCCCCAGCATTTT.

This clone was counted between two and nine times. The chain has TRBV6-1 and TRBJ2-1; TRBD1 agrees at 7 bases. The ends lost 4 bases at V and 0 bases at J; junction bases unmatched: 3. CDR1 is MNHNS, CDR2 SASEGT, per germline. The CDR3 consists of 15 residues. CDR3: CASSAWDSSYNEQFF. The DNA of the CDR3 is TGTGCCAGCAGTGCATGGGACAGCTCCTACAATGAGCAGTTCTTC.

The V call is TRBV7-9, the J call TRBJ1-5; D perhaps matches TRBD1 (5 bases). This CDR3 is 15 amino acids long. Trimming took 7 bases from V and 1 from J, leaving 14 bases between them. Per germline, CDR1 SEHNR and CDR2 FQNEAQ (reference sequence). CDR3: CASTQTGDSNQPQHF. As DNA, the CDR3 is TGTGCCAGCACCCAAACGGGGGACAGCAATCAGCCCCAGCATTTT.

This clone was detected only once. J is TRBJ1-5 and V is TRBV6-1; possible D gene TRBD1, 6 bases. The CDR3 length is 14 residues. Germline V gives CDR1 MNHNS, CDR2 SASEGT. Trimming shortened V by 8 bases and J by 7 bases, and 18 bases separated the two germline ends. The CDR3 is CASQLRGAGQPQHF. CDR3 nucleotides: TGTGCCAGCCAACTCCGGGGGGCTGGACAGCCCCAGCATTTT.

The CDR3 region has the DNA TGTGCCAGCAGTGAAGACAGGGGGCATCCCTACGAGCAGTACTTC. It yields the protein CASSEDRGHPYEQYF. The chain is built from TRBV2 and TRBJ2-7; TRBD1 agrees at 9 bases. The CDR3 extends over 15 amino acids. Germline V lookup: CDR1 SNHLY, CDR2 FYNNEI. V trimming: 1 base; J trimming: 2 bases; junction bases outside the gene matches: 3.

This chain uses TRBV19 with TRBJ2-1; TRBD1 matches at 9 bases. Germline V gene data show CDR1 as LNHDA and CDR2 as SQIVND (reference sequence). The V and J ends lost 6 bases and 2 bases, in that order; junction bases with no gene match: 2. This CDR3 region has 14 residues. The CDR3: CASRTGGAYNEQFF. CDR3 nucleotides: TGTGCCAGTAGGACAGGGGGGGCCTACAATGAGCAGTTCTTC.

This clone has more than one count but fewer than ten. As DNA, the CDR3 is TGTGCCAGCAGCCAAGATAGGGCACCCATGAACACTGAAGCTTTCTTT. This translates into CASSQDRAPMNTEAFF. V and J are TRBV14 and TRBJ1-1; no firm D call. The germline V gene encodes CDR1 SGHDN and CDR2 FVKESK. V lost 0 bases to trimming and J lost 0 bases, with 11 bases between them. The CDR3 length is 16 residues. Filled out from reference TRBV14 and TRBJ1-1, the complete variable domain reads EAGVTQFPSHSVIEKGQTVTLRCDPISGHDNLYWYRRVMGKEIKFLLHFVKESKQDESGMPNNRFLAERTGGTYSTLKVQPAELEDSGVYFCASSQDRAPMNTEAFFGQGTRLTVV.

This sequence joins TRBV7-6 and TRBJ2-7; no reliable D call. This CDR3 has 12 residues. Germline assignment: CDR1 SGHVS and CDR2 FNYEAQ. V gave up 1 base and J gave up 6 bases, with 7 bases separating them. CDR3 protein: CASSLGGSEQYF. As DNA, the CDR3 is TGTGCCAGCAGCTTAGGAGGCAGCGAGCAGTACTTC.

This clone appeared once. This chain uses TRBV7-9 with TRBJ2-1; 7 bases match TRBD1. The V segment lost 8 bases and the J segment 3 bases; nucleotides outside the gene matches: 10. Germline V gene data show CDR1 as SEHNR and CDR2 as FQNEAQ (reference sequence). CDR3 length equals 15 residues. The CDR3 bases are TGTGCCAGCCGCCGCCGGGACAGTATCTACAATGAGCAGTTCTTC. Its translation is CASRRRDSIYNEQFF. Full variable domain (remainder filled in from reference TRBV7-9 and TRBJ2-1): DTGVSQNPRHKITKRGQNVTFRCDPISEHNRLYWYRQTLGQGPEFLTYFQNEAQLEKSRLLSDRFSAERPKGSFSTLEIQRTEQGDSAMYLCASRRRDSIYNEQFFGPGTRLTVL.

The V and J genes are TRBV27 and TRBJ1-5, with TRBD1 identical over 11 bases. Germline loops: CDR1 MNHEY, CDR2 SMNVEV (reference sequence). With V trimmed by 4 bases and J by 11 bases, 4 bases remained unmatched. There are 13 residues in the CDR3. The DNA for the CDR3 is TGTGCCAGCAGTTGGGGACAGGGGGACTCCCAGCATTTT. This translates into CASSWGQGDSQHF.

This chain uses TRBV5-6 with TRBJ1-1; D gene ambiguous. This CDR3 spans 13 amino acids. V lost 0 bases to trimming and J lost 3 bases, with 6 bases between them. Germline V gives CDR1 SGHDT, CDR2 YYEEEE. Written as DNA, the CDR3 is TGTGCCAGCAGCTTGGCCATGGACACTGAAGCTTTCTTT. This codes for CASSLAMDTEAFF.